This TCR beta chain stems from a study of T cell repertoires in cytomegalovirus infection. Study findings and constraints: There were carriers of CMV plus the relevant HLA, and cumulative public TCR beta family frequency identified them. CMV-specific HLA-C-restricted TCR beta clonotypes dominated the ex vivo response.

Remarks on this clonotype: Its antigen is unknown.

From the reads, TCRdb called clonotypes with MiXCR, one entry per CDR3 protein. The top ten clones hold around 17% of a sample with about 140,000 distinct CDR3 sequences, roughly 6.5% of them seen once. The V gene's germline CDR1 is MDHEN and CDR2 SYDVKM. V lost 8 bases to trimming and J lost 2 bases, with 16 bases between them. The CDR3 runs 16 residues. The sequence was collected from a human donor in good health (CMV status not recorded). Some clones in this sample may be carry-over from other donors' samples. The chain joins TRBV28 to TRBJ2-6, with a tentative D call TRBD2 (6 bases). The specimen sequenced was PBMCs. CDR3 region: CASGEPGLTGANVLTF. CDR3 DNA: TGTGCCAGCGGAGAACCGGGACTTACTGGGGCCAACGTCCTGACTTTC. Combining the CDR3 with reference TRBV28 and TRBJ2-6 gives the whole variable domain DVKVTQSSRYLVKRTGEKVFLECVQDMDHENMFWYRQDPGLGLRLIYFSYDVKMKEKGDIPEGYSVSREKKERFSLILESASTNQTSMYLCASGEPGLTGANVLTFGAGSRLTVL.